The rows below give T cell receptor beta chains drawn from one sample of a study of identical twins. One entry per CDR3 protein, called by TCRdb with MiXCR from the 5' RACE reads. The repertoire holds 310,000 or so distinct CDR3 sequences, roughly 9.7% seen once, with under 7.5% in the top ten. This same sample was also part of a study on yellow fever vaccine responses in identical twins.

The material sequenced was CD8+ T cells sorted from blood. Source of these receptors: a woman under 30 in good health. CDR3s include the opening cysteine and the closing phenylalanine or tryptophan. D genes are given only for firm matches. Clone size is not always given. Where it is, it says once, few, many or a class for expanded clones.

V gene,D gene,J gene,clone size,CDR3 DNA,CDR3 protein
TRBV7-9,TRBD1,TRBJ1-1,NA,TGTGCCAGCAGCGGACAGGGGGTAAGTCCTCCTGAAGCTTTCTTT,CASSGQGVSPPEAFF
TRBV6-4,TRBD2,TRBJ2-3,many,TGTGCCACCTGGGACTACCTTACAGATACGCAGTATTTT,CATWDYLTDTQYF
TRBV5-1,NA,TRBJ2-7,NA,TGCACCAGCAGAGGGGACTTACCCTCCTACGAGCAGTACTTC,CTSRGDLPSYEQYF
TRBV4-3,TRBD2,TRBJ2-7,few,TGCGCCAGCAGCCAAGCGGTAGCGGGAGGGATTAGAAAGAACGAGCAGTACTTC,CASSQAVAGGIRKNEQYF
TRBV24-1,NA,TRBJ2-5,NA,TGTGCCACCAGTGGTGACTTAGTCGAGACCCAGTACTTC,CATSGDLVETQYF
TRBV12-3/TRBV12-4,NA,TRBJ1-5,many,TGTGCCAGCAGCCTCGGACAGAGCAATCAGCCCCAGCATTTT,CASSLGQSNQPQHF
TRBV9,TRBD2,TRBJ2-3,many,TGTGCCAGCAGCGGGGCGGGAGGGACAGATACGCAGTATTTT,CASSGAGGTDTQYF
TRBV20-1,TRBD2,TRBJ2-7,NA,TGCAGTGCTAGAGATCTCGGACTAGCGGCAGTCTCCTACGAGCAGTACTTC,CSARDLGLAAVSYEQYF
TRBV11-2,NA,TRBJ1-1,few,TGTGCCAGCAGACAGAGGGGACGGATGATTGATACGGATGGAGCTTTCTTT,CASRQRGRMIDTDGAFF
TRBV28,NA,TRBJ1-1,NA,TGTGCCAGCAGTCCTAACCTATCCAGGCCCCCCTCGAACACTGAAGCTTTCTTT,CASSPNLSRPPSNTEAFF
TRBV14,NA,TRBJ2-7,many,TGTGCCAGCAGCCAACAGGGTATTCCGAACGAGCAGTACTTC,CASSQQGIPNEQYF
TRBV7-9,NA,TRBJ2-7,few,TGTGCCAGCGGCACGGCAGGGGCCTACGAGCAGTACTTC,CASGTAGAYEQYF
TRBV6-1,TRBD1,TRBJ2-5,NA,TGTGCCAGCAGTGGGACAGGGGGCCCTTTCCAAGAGACCCAGTACTTC,CASSGTGGPFQETQYF
TRBV7-9,TRBD1,TRBJ2-1,few,TGTGCCAGCAGTATTGGGACAGCTGACAATGAGCAGTTCTTC,CASSIGTADNEQFF
TRBV2,NA,TRBJ2-7,many,TGTGCCAGCAGTGAGGGGGAAAGGTACGAGCAGTACTTC,CASSEGERYEQYF
TRBV29-1,NA,TRBJ2-1,few,TGCAGCGTTGACACCGATCACAGCGGCAATGAGCAGTTCTTC,CSVDTDHSGNEQFF
TRBV6-1,TRBD2,TRBJ2-7,NA,TGTGCCAGCAGCAACCCTTCAGGGCCGGGGGGCTACGAGCAGTACTTC,CASSNPSGPGGYEQYF
TRBV7-9,NA,TRBJ2-5,many,TGTGCCAGCAGCTTAGACCCGGACAGCCAAGAGACCCAGTACTTC,CASSLDPDSQETQYF
TRBV9,NA,TRBJ2-1,many,TGTGCCAGCAGCGCGCTTGATCACAATGAGCAGTTCTTC,CASSALDHNEQFF